A single sample is the source of the 23 T cell receptor beta chains below, sequenced in a study of blood T cell repertoires in COVID-19. Using immunoSEQ multiplex PCR, the repertoire was profiled, and TCRdb retains in-frame clones only, with some absent. The sample carries under 200,000 clones, more than 80% recorded once. Sequenced material: peripheral blood. Source of these receptors: a man over 45 with acute or convalescent COVID-19.

J is TRBJ2-2 and V is TRBV6-1, with D maybe TRBD1 (6 bases). This CDR3 has 14 amino acids. The ends were cut back, 2 bases at V and 6 bases at J, with 10 bases in the middle. The germline CDR1 and CDR2 sequences are MNHNS and SASEGT. The CDR3 sequence: CASSEYGGAGELFF. In DNA, the CDR3 is TGTGCCAGCAGTGAATATGGGGGCGCCGGGGAGCTGTTTTTT.

The chain couples TRBV5-6 to TRBJ2-5; D not resolved. The ends were cut back, 0 bases at V and 7 bases at J, with 7 bases in the middle. The length of the CDR3 is 12 residues. The germline V gene has CDR1 SGHDT and CDR2 YYEEEE. The CDR3 DNA reads as TGTGCCAGCAGCTTGGCCTCGGGGACCCAGTACTTC. Amino acids: CASSLASGTQYF.

The CDR3 DNA is TGTGCCATCAGTAGGGGTCAGGACTCCTACGAGCAGTACGTC. Translation: CAISRGQDSYEQYV. J is TRBJ2-7 and V is TRBV10-3; possible D gene TRBD1, 5 bases. The CDR3 is 14 amino acids. The germline CDR1 and CDR2 sequences are ENHRY and SYGVKD. Trimming stripped 5 bases from V and 0 bases from J, with 11 bases between.

This chain uses TRBV7-2 with TRBJ2-3, with D possibly being TRBD2 (6 bases). Germline V gene lookup returns CDR1 SGHTA and CDR2 FQGNSA. Trimming shortened V by 2 bases and J by 0 bases, and 15 bases separated the two germline ends. CDR3 length: 17 residues. The CDR3 DNA is TGTGCCAGCAGCTTAATACGGGAGACTCTTAGCACAGATACGCAGTATTTT. Translating gives CASSLIRETLSTDTQYF.

The chain has TRBV11-2 and TRBJ2-1; D ambiguous. CDR1 is SGHAT, CDR2 FQNNGV, per germline. CDR3 length: 11 amino acids. Deletions cut 4 bases from V and 10 bases from J, with 8 bases between. CDR3 nucleotides: TGTGCCAGCAGCTCCCAATTGGAGCAGTTCTTC. It is translated as CASSSQLEQFF.

This clone was observed a few times. The V gene is TRBV7-9, the J gene TRBJ2-2; maybe TRBD2 (8 bases). CDR3 length equals 17 residues. V lost 7 bases and J 4 bases, leaving 22 bases between the germline ends. The germline CDR1 and CDR2 sequences are SEHNR and FQNEAQ (reference sequence). The CDR3 DNA reads as TGTGCCAGCACCCAGGGGGAGCGGGGGCCGGTCACCGGGGAGCTGTTTTTT. Translated: CASTQGERGPVTGELFF. Full variable domain (rest looked up from reference TRBV7-9 and TRBJ2-2): DTGVSQNPRHKITKRGQNVTFRCDPISEHNRLYWYRQTLGQGPEFLTYFQNEAQLEKSRLLSDRFSAERPKGSFSTLEIQRTEQGDSAMYLCASTQGERGPVTGELFFGEGSRLTVL.

The chain uses TRBV19 and TRBJ1-6; TRBD1 matches 7 bases. The CDR3 runs 13 residues. V lost 6 bases to trimming and J lost 10 bases; unmatched junction nucleotides: 6. Germline CDR1 LNHDA, CDR2 SQIVND (reference sequence). The CDR3 reads CASSDRVLSPLHF. In DNA form, the CDR3 reads TGTGCCAGTAGCGACAGGGTATTGTCACCCCTCCACTTT.

This clone was seen more than once but under ten times. For the CDR3, the DNA is TGTGCCAGCAGTAGCGGGGCGGGGACCGGGGAGCTGTTTTTT. The encoded protein is CASSSGAGTGELFF. The gene calls are TRBV2 and TRBJ2-2; TRBD2 matches at 7 bases. V was pared by 5 bases and J by 5 bases, with 5 bases of the junction left unmatched. Germline loops: CDR1 SNHLY, CDR2 FYNNEI. The CDR3 has 14 residues.

The chain uses TRBV12-3 or TRBV12-4 and TRBJ2-2, with D possibly matching TRBD1 (5 bases). The CDR3 sequence is 13 residues long. V shed 6 bases and J shed 0 bases, with 5 bases lying between them. CDR3 nucleotide sequence: TGTGCCAGCAGGACAGCGAACACCGGGGAGCTGTTTTTT. Translation: CASRTANTGELFF.

This clone was found a few times. This chain uses TRBV10-1 with TRBJ2-5; perhaps TRBD1 as D (6 bases). V was cut by 3 bases and J by 2 bases, with 10 bases left in between. Germline assignment: CDR1 WNHNN and CDR2 SYGVQD (reference sequence). This CDR3 comprises 14 residues. CDR3 in amino acids: CASSDRGLQETQYF. Here the CDR3 DNA reads TGCGCCAGCAGTGACAGGGGTCTACAAGAGACCCAGTACTTC.

This chain joins TRBV6-5 and TRBJ1-5; D gene uncertain. There are 14 residues in the CDR3. Trimming shortened V by 7 bases and J by 6 bases, and 16 bases separated the two germline ends. Germline values: CDR1 MNHEY, CDR2 SVGAGI. This CDR3 reads CASKIQASGQPQHF. The DNA of the CDR3 is TGTGCCAGCAAGATTCAGGCCAGTGGTCAGCCCCAGCATTTT.

This clone was observed once. The chain joins TRBV7-2 to TRBJ2-3; TRBD2 matches 11 bases. CDR1 and CDR2 from the germline V gene are SGHTA and FQGNSA. V dropped 5 bases and J dropped 3; count of bases not matched to a gene: 7. The CDR3 spans 16 residues. The DNA for the CDR3 is TGTGCCAGCAGCCCCGGGCTAGCGGGGGGTACAGATACGCAGTATTTT. This gives the protein CASSPGLAGGTDTQYF.

This chain connects TRBV19 to TRBJ1-1, with TRBD1 identical over 8 bases. This CDR3 region has 16 residues. V was clipped by 3 bases and J by 1 base; unmatched bases: 7. Looked up from germline, CDR1 is LNHDA and CDR2 is SQIVND (reference sequence). CDR3 amino acids: CASSIADRAGNTEAFF. CDR3 sequence (DNA): TGTGCCAGTAGTATTGCGGACAGGGCGGGGAACACTGAAGCTTTCTTT.

The V gene is TRBV9, the J gene TRBJ2-5, with D possibly TRBD2 on 6 matching bases. The CDR3 consists of 14 residues. With 0 bases removed from V and 2 bases from J, the gap between germline ends came to 8 bases. Germline-derived CDR1 and CDR2 are SGDLS and YYNGEE. CDR3 in amino acids: CASSVEAGQETQYF. The CDR3, as DNA: TGTGCCAGCAGCGTAGAGGCGGGGCAAGAGACCCAGTACTTC.

The chain joins TRBV19 to TRBJ2-1, with 9 nucleotides matching TRBD2. Per the germline V gene, CDR1 is LNHDA and CDR2 is SQIVND (reference sequence). V gave up 5 bases and J gave up 5 bases; unmatched junction bases: 4. CDR3 length equals 14 residues. The CDR3 is CASSSGLANNEQFF. The CDR3 DNA reads as TGTGCCAGTAGTTCGGGACTAGCTAACAATGAGCAGTTCTTC.

The rearrangement joins TRBV16 to TRBJ1-6; 7 bases match TRBD1. V dropped 1 base and J dropped 10; count of bases not matched to a gene: 10. The CDR3 runs to 16 residues. The germline CDR1 and CDR2 sequences are KGHSY and FQNENV. This CDR3 is CASSQLDRSAGSPLHF. CDR3 in DNA: TGTGCCAGCAGCCAATTGGACAGGTCGGCGGGGTCACCCCTCCACTTT.

This rearrangement joins TRBV7-3 to TRBJ2-3; 12 nucleotides align to TRBD2. The V and J ends lost 5 bases and 5 bases, in that order; junction bases with no gene match: 11. The CDR3 is 17 amino acids. Germline CDR1 is SGHTA and CDR2 is FQGTGA. The CDR3 bases are TGTGCCAGCAGCCCTTCCGCACTAGCGGGGGGTTTAGATACGCAGTATTTT. This gives the protein CASSPSALAGGLDTQYF.

Only a few counts were recorded for this clone. CDR3 in DNA: TGCGCCAGCAGCTCTAATTCACCGGGAGAAGCTTTCTTT. Translated: CASSSNSPGEAFF. V gene TRBV4-1 combines with J gene TRBJ1-1; D gene ambiguous. V was pared by 5 bases and J by 8 bases, with 15 bases between. Per the germline V gene, CDR1 is MGHRA and CDR2 is YSYEKL. The CDR3 is 13 residues long.

V is TRBV5-1 and J is TRBJ2-7, with 8 bases fitting TRBD1. V trimming: 4 bases; J trimming: 4 bases; junction bases outside the gene matches: 13. The CDR3 spans 16 residues. Germline loops: CDR1 SGHRS, CDR2 YFSETQ. CDR3 nucleotide sequence: TGCGCCAGCAGCCCATGGACAGGGAAAATCGAGTACGAGCAGTACTTC. Translated: CASSPWTGKIEYEQYF.

The V gene is TRBV9, the J gene TRBJ2-7; 7 bases match TRBD2. J lost 0 bases, V lost 3 bases, and 6 bases had no gene match. CDR3 length: 15 amino acids. The V gene's germline CDR1 is SGDLS and CDR2 YYNGEE. CDR3 coding DNA: TGTGCCAGCAGCGGAGCCGGGACTAACTCCTACGAGCAGTACTTC. The encoded protein is CASSGAGTNSYEQYF. The full variable domain, completed using reference TRBV9 and TRBJ2-7, is DSGVTQTPKHLITATGQRVTLRCSPRSGDLSVYWYQQSLDQGLQFLIQYYNGEERAKGNILERFSAQQFPDLHSELNLSSLELGDSALYFCASSGAGTNSYEQYFGPGTRLTVT.

The table lists this clone with a count of one. The chain combines TRBV28 with TRBJ1-5; maybe TRBD1 (5 bases). The germline V gene has CDR1 MDHEN and CDR2 SYDVKM. The CDR3 is made up of 16 amino acids. Trimming cost V 1 base and J 3 bases, with 13 bases left between them. The CDR3, as DNA: TGTGCCAGCAGTTTATTACCTGCAGGGAACAATCAGCCCCAGCATTTT. Translated: CASSLLPAGNNQPQHF.

This clone appeared once. J is TRBJ1-1 and V is TRBV9; 7 positions agree with TRBD1. Germline lookup yields CDR1 SGDLS and CDR2 YYNGEE. The junction had 17 bases not matched to a gene; V was cut back by 6 bases and J by 3 bases. The CDR3 has 17 residues. CDR3 loop: CASNLTRGGGRYTEAFF. CDR3 coding DNA: TGTGCCAGCAACCTCACGCGAGGGGGCGGTAGGTACACTGAAGCTTTCTTT.

The J gene is TRBJ2-5, the V gene TRBV11-2; TRBD1 matches 7 bases. CDR3 size: 13 residues. Trimming took 1 base from V and 4 from J; bases not matched to a gene: 0. The germline V gene encodes CDR1 SGHAT and CDR2 FQNNGV. CDR3: CASSLAGGETQYF. The CDR3 DNA follows: TGTGCCAGCAGCTTAGCAGGGGGAGAGACCCAGTACTTC.